This entry is about one TCR beta chain. The CDR3 runs to 15 residues. In germline, CDR1 is WNHNN, CDR2 SYGVQD (reference sequence). V gave up 2 bases and J gave up 2 bases, with 7 bases separating them. This entry comes from a study of blood T cell repertoires in COVID-19. Profiled with immunoSEQ multiplex PCR; TCRdb holds only in-frame clones, not every one. The sample yields about 97,000 clones, 75% to 95% seen once. The origin of this receptor is a young man with acute or convalescent COVID-19. The rearrangement uses TRBV10-1 and TRBJ2-6, with D possibly matching TRBD1 (5 bases). The sample consisted of peripheral blood. The CDR3 nucleotides read TGCGCCAGCAGTGAGATAGGGGCTGGGGCCAACGTCCTGACTTTC. Residues: CASSEIGAGANVLTF.